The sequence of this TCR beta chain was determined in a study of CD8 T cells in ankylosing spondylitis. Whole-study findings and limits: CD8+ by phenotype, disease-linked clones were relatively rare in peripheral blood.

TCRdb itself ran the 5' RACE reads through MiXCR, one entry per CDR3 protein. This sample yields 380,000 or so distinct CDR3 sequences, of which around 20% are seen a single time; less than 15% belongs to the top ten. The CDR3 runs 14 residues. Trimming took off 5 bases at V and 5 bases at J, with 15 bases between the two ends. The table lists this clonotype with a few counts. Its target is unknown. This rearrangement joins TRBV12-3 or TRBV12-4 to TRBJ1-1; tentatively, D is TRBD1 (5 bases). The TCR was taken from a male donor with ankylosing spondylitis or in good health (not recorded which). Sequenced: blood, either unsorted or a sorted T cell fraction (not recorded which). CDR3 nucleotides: TGTGCCAGCAGTCTCCAGGGTGTCCCAACTGAAGCTTTCTTT. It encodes CASSLQGVPTEAFF.